This entry concerns a single TCR beta chain. TCRdb re-analysed the RT-PCR reads in MiXCR, keeping a single row per CDR3 protein. The sample includes 500,000 to 650,000 distinct CDR3 sequences, around 8% of them seen just once. The sample comes from a study of response to subunit inactivated influenza vaccine. The CDR3 contains 16 residues. Germline CDR1 SGHTA, CDR2 FQGNSA. V dropped 5 bases and J dropped 8; count of bases not matched to a gene: 13. V and J are TRBV7-2 and TRBJ2-7, with TRBD1 identical over 12 bases. The specimen comprised PBMCs from blood, sampled 23 months after vaccination. This clonotype was obtained from a man aged 45-69 years who received an inactivated influenza vaccine. CDR3 in amino acids: CASSRSGQGARAKQYF. Here the CDR3 DNA reads TGTGCCAGCAGCCGATCGGGACAGGGGGCGCGGGCAAAGCAGTACTTC.